Here is one T cell receptor (beta chain) with its context. This record comes from a study of blood T cell repertoires in COVID-19. Study at large: The origin of the acute and convalescent COVID-19 samples was the United States, Italy and Spain. The analysed material was cDNA or gDNA that came from T cells, B-cell-depleted T cells, or PBMCs.

Original analysis: Amplification with reference gene primers provided the estimates of nucleated cell counts. Generated by immunoSEQ multiplex PCR, the TCRdb table keeps only in-frame clones and is missing some. V and J calls and clone size are as listed in that table; D and trimming were resolved from the DNA. The sample carries about 380,000 clones, roughly 90% recorded once. Trimming removed 0 bases at V and 4 bases at J, with 7 bases between. The CDR3 is 14 amino acids. CDR1 and CDR2 from the germline V gene are LNHDA and SQIVND (reference sequence). The genes are TRBV19 and TRBJ1-5, with no clear D. Sequenced input: peripheral blood. This sequence was found in a man in his forties with acute or convalescent COVID-19. CDR3 coding DNA: TGTGCCAGTAGTATAGAGGGCCGTAATCAGCCCCAGCATTTT. Amino acid sequence: CASSIEGRNQPQHF.